The clone carrying this TCR beta chain has only a few counts. Its antigen remains unknown. V lost 0 bases, J lost 0 bases, and 21 bases lay in between. The CDR3 sequence is 20 residues long. Germline CDR1 reads LGHNA; CDR2 reads YSLEER. This entry belongs to a study of identical twins. Template switching created a universal primer site, and the cDNA included unique molecular identifiers. TCRdb re-derived calls from the 5' RACE reads in MiXCR, one entry per CDR3 protein. The sample comprises 250,000 to 300,000 distinct CDR3 sequences, about 8.3% of which are singletons, and 2.5% to 3.5% rests with the top ten. Whole-study findings and limits: Beta out-of-frame twin sharing showed a weaker excess.

Separately, the same data were catalogued under a study of yellow fever vaccine responses in identical twins.

The sequence derives from a young woman in good health. The specimen sequenced was CD8+ T cells sorted from blood. The V and J genes are TRBV4-3 and TRBJ2-1, with a tentative D call TRBD1 (6 bases). The CDR3 DNA sequence: TGCGCCAGCAGCCAAGATAGGTCCCCTCCCGGACAGAGCTCCTACAATGAGCAGTTCTTC. It encodes CASSQDRSPPGQSSYNEQFF.